This T cell receptor (beta chain) is from a study of regulatory T cells in long-lasting Graves disease (dated by TCRdb to the early 2020s). The study in broad terms: Patients with newly diagnosed Graves' disease had been on antithyroid drugs for under 3 months. The study was conducted in China and was registered as a clinical trial. Peripheral blood TCR sequencing and RNA sequencing compared persistent Graves' disease patients with newly diagnosed Graves' disease patients. TCR sequencing covered about 13 persistent and 20 newly diagnosed Graves' disease patients, around 35 samples in total. Paper-wide results and their limitations: Patients with persistent disease shared more public clonotypes (approximately 2,500) than newly diagnosed patients did (roughly 970). TRBV28, TRBJ1-2 and TRBJ2-5 were preferentially used in persistent disease, while TRBV20-1 and TRBJ2-1 were favored in newly diagnosed disease. Sequencing and analysis were limited to the TCR beta chain. As a limitation, the authors acknowledged that the small sample size may reduce accuracy. Lower TCR Shannon entropy and fewer highly expanded clones were observed in persistent Graves' disease patients than in newly diagnosed patients, which suggested clonal expansion. Only peripheral blood was studied, because thyroid tissue, the primary lesion, was inaccessible.

Explained via the paper, the time point label denotes: newly diagnosed GD, antithyroid drugs for less than 3 months. For both TCR sequencing and RNA sequencing, RNA was extracted from PBMCs using TRIzol. Graves' disease was diagnosed according to American Thyroid Association guidelines. Recruitment of patients was carried out at an endocrinology department in Xi'an, China. From each patient, about 9 milliliters of peripheral blood was collected into an EDTA anticoagulant tube. PBMCs were isolated by Ficoll Paque Plus density gradient separation without further T cell sorting. An Agilent 2100 Bioanalyzer and agarose gel were used to assess RNA quality, and a NanoDrop 2000 was used to measure RNA concentration. As concerns this clonotype: This receptor's antigen is unknown. Base qualities were left out, and no much larger clone turns up one base away.

The library came from multiplex PCR. For sequencing, an Illumina HiSeq 4000 was employed. To build TCR beta libraries, CDR3 regions were amplified by Arm-PCR using iRepertoire HTBI primers. Gel purification was performed on PCR products prior to sequencing. The authors' analysis ran thus. Gene usage analysis of CDR3 amino acid clonotypes relied on the 55 to 80 TRBV and 13 to 15 TRBJ segments identified across samples. COPE and FqMerger were used to merge filtered high-quality paired reads into contigs. Contigs were aligned with BLAST to IMGT TRBV, TRBD and TRBJ reference genes, and CDR3 was defined per IMGT. Any clonotype with a frequency above 0.1% was counted as a highly expanded clone. Repertoire diversity was measured by Shannon entropy, and V-J evenness by the Gini coefficient. Clonotypes shared by more than one individual were considered public. Using fastp at Q25 and MiXCR, TCRdb reprocessed the public reads and kept productive beta chains. Each CDR3 protein gets just one entry, which takes the most common genes and DNA from the rows behind it. These V and J calls originate from TCRdb's pipeline instead of the authors' own analysis. The sample table holds 450,000 to 600,000 distinct CDR3 sequences, of which 13% were seen once. The ten largest clonotypes hold about 9.1% of the sample.

V was cut back by 0 bases and J by 5 bases, leaving a gap of 10 bases between them. The CDR3 starts with the cysteine, ends with the phenylalanine, and has 14 residues. Solely the CDR3 DNA is kept, with 42 bases framed from the first base. The germline V gene encodes CDR1 LGHDT and CDR2 YNNKEL (reference sequence). The same sample was also studied in work on T cells in Graves' hyperthyroidism and ophthalmopathy. As the second study states: Stable Graves' hyperthyroidism was defined as no progression to ophthalmopathy during 18 months of follow-up. Hyperthyroidism patients were newly diagnosed, had a disease duration of under 2 months, and were aged 18 to 65 years. Patients with uncontrolled infections, other autoimmune diseases, pregnancy or lactation were excluded. Clinical symptoms, serum thyroxine and TRAb, thyroid ultrasound, and orbital computed tomography formed the basis for the diagnoses. For the first round of RT-PCR on the TCR CDR3, the HTBI primer set was used together with the Qiagen OneStep RT-PCR kit. Most expanded thyroid clonotypes (frequency above 0.001) were also found in blood, which suggests that blood repertoires may mirror thyroid immune responses. Ophthalmopathy was separated from stable hyperthyroidism by a 13 V-J signature model, with just over 85% sensitivity and just over 81% specificity obtained in cross-validation and 80%/75% obtained in testing. In validation, progression to ophthalmopathy was predicted by the model with 70% to 71% sensitivity and 72.22% specificity, a median of roughly six months before onset. To identify TCR V-J signatures that set the groups apart, the researchers used a discovery cohort of 100 patients, made up of roughly 40 with Graves' ophthalmopathy and 57 with stable Graves' hyperthyroidism. Whether ophthalmopathy could be predicted prospectively was tested in an independent validation cohort made up of roughly 19 hyperthyroidism patients plus 17 patients who later progressed to ophthalmopathy. The 80 to 100 discovery patients were randomly divided into training and test sets at a 7:3 ratio. Thyroid tissue and blood T-cell repertoires from six Graves' hyperthyroidism patients were also compared in the study. After sampling, hyperthyroidism patients received methimazole starting at 30 mg daily, and ophthalmopathy patients received high-dose intravenous methylprednisolone. A second multiplex PCR round built the libraries, followed by size selection and purification. The libraries were sequenced on an Illumina HiSeq2000 using paired-end 100 bp reads. SOAPnuke was used to process the raw data, removing reads that contained adapters or uncalled bases, had a mean Phred below 15, or lacked an exact match to the constant primer or identifier. High-quality paired reads were merged with COPE v1.2.5, and unique nucleotide sequences were defined as clonotypes. Clonotypes were aligned to IMGT TRBV, TRBD and TRBJ reference segments using MiTCR v1.1. Analysis was restricted to V-J combinations with a frequency above 0.0001, which covered over 98% of repertoires. A TCS score was defined as the ratio between F50 (clonal expansion) and ExV (chaos), using BLOSUM62-based TCRdist between CDR3 peptides within each V-J. Welch's t-statistics and random forest reduced some 510 V-J features to under 15, which were used in a naive Bayes classifier (R e1071). No statistical method was used to fix the sample size in advance, and group allocation was not hidden from the investigators. The paper reports TCR Vbeta CDR3 sequencing of 140 or so peripheral blood samples: under 45 ophthalmopathy, 70 to 85 hyperthyroidism and 17 progressor patients.

The sequence derives from a man under 40 with Graves disease. Donor details come from another sample of the same person, matched by shared clones. The rearrangement combines TRBV3-1 with TRBJ2-5; the D gene is possibly TRBD2, with 6 bases matching. This specimen was peripheral blood mononuclear cells (PBMCs), taken at new diagnosis, from a patient treated with antithyroid drugs. The CDR3 region has the sequence CASSQDGREETQYF. The DNA sequence is as follows: TGTGCCAGCAGCCAAGATGGACGGGAGGAGACCCAGTACTTC.